These 10 T cell receptor beta chains came from one sample sequenced in a study of blood T cell repertoires in COVID-19. Profiled with immunoSEQ multiplex PCR; TCRdb holds only in-frame clones, not every one. This sample has some 300,000 clones, with roughly 88% found just once. Sequenced sample: peripheral blood. These TCRs come from a woman under 40 who had recovered from COVID-19.

This chain joins TRBV20-1 and TRBJ1-5, with D hard to call. This CDR3 is built from 14 residues. Germline values: CDR1 DFQATT, CDR2 SNEGSKA (reference sequence). Trimming removed 3 bases at V and 3 bases at J, with 12 bases between. The CDR3 bases are TGCAGTGCTAGTGACCGAAAACTCAATCAGCCCCAGCATTTT. Translation gives CSASDRKLNQPQHF.

This chain links TRBV29-1 with TRBJ1-2; the match to TRBD1 covers 7 bases. Per germline, CDR1 SQVTM and CDR2 ANQGSEA. CDR3 length: 13 amino acids. Germline trimming cut 7 bases from V and 7 bases from J; bases unmatched to any gene: 12. The CDR3 region is CSGGTDKDFGYTF. The CDR3 bases are TGCAGCGGGGGGACAGATAAAGATTTTGGCTACACCTTC.

This chain joins TRBV27 and TRBJ1-2, with TRBD1 matching 7 bases. Germline V CDR1 and CDR2: MNHEY, SMNVEV (reference sequence). V shed 4 bases and J 4 bases; nucleotides not matched to a gene: 6. This CDR3 is 14 amino acids long. The CDR3 loop is CASSSPGQIYGYTF. CDR3 sequence (DNA): TGTGCCAGCAGTTCCCCGGGACAGATCTATGGCTACACCTTC.

This chain uses TRBV28 with TRBJ1-4, with D unclear. The CDR3 has 15 amino acids. Germline CDR1 is MDHEN and CDR2 is SYDVKM. V was cut by 6 bases and J by 2 bases, with 13 bases left in between. The CDR3 sequence is CASSRESPTNEKLFF. CDR3 bases: TGTGCCAGCAGCCGGGAAAGTCCCACTAATGAAAAACTGTTTTTT.

The rearrangement uses TRBV12-3 or TRBV12-4 and TRBJ1-2; possibly TRBD1 for D (5 bases). V lost 7 bases and J 2 bases, leaving 11 bases between the germline ends. This CDR3 is 13 amino acids long. The CDR3 is CASIRQPNYGYTF. In DNA, the CDR3 is TGTGCCAGCATCAGACAGCCGAACTATGGCTACACCTTC.

The chain recombines TRBV6-2 or TRBV6-3 with TRBJ1-2; TRBD1 matches at 8 bases. CDR1 MNHEY and CDR2 SVGEGT come from the germline V gene. V lost 6 bases to trimming and J lost 6 bases; unmatched junction nucleotides: 3. This CDR3 is 12 amino acids long. CDR3 region: CASSDRGDGYTF. The CDR3 DNA reads TGTGCCAGCAGCGACAGGGGCGATGGCTACACCTTC.

CDR3 sequence (DNA): TGTGCCAGCAGTCACTTCAGCCTCGGGACAGGAGATAGCAATCAGCCCCAGCATTTT. It is translated as CASSHFSLGTGDSNQPQHF. The rearrangement uses TRBV28 and TRBJ1-5, with 8 bases identical to TRBD1. V lost 5 bases to trimming and J lost 0 bases; unmatched junction nucleotides: 15. This CDR3 comprises 19 residues. In germline, CDR1 is MDHEN, CDR2 SYDVKM.

V is TRBV2 and J is TRBJ2-1; 11 bases align to TRBD1. The trim removed 11 bases at V and 3 bases at J, leaving 3 bases unmatched. The germline CDR1 and CDR2 sequences are SNHLY and FYNNEI. The CDR3 is 13 amino acids. CDR3 amino acids: CAGGTGGYNEQFF. CDR3 DNA sequence: TGTGCCGGGGGGACAGGGGGCTACAATGAGCAGTTCTTC. Filled out from reference TRBV2 and TRBJ2-1, the complete variable domain reads EPEVTQTPSHQVTQMGQEVILRCVPISNHLYFYWYRQILGQKVEFLVSFYNNEISEKSEIFDDQFSVERPDGSNFTLKIRSTKLEDSAMYFCAGGTGGYNEQFFGPGTRLTVL.

This chain joins TRBV21-1 and TRBJ2-6; the D call in the table, TRBD1, was not verified against the DNA. TRBV21-1 is tagged as a pseudogene. The CDR3 covers 19 residues. CDR3 sequence reads: CASSKAGRGQFSGANVLTF. As DNA, the CDR3 is TGTGCCAGCAGCAAAGCCGGCAGGGGGCAGTTCTCTGGGGCCAACGTCCTGACTTTC.

This clone was detected only a few times. The chain combines TRBV5-5 with TRBJ1-2, with 8 bases aligning to TRBD1. Germline CDR1 and CDR2: SGHKS and YYEKEE (reference sequence). Unmatched junction bases numbered 5, after V lost 0 bases and J lost 4 bases. This CDR3 has 15 residues. The CDR3 coding sequence is TGTGCCAGCAGCTTGGGAGCAGGGGGCAGCTATGGCTACACCTTC. The encoded protein is CASSLGAGGSYGYTF.